The rows below give T cell receptor beta chains drawn from one sample of a study of identical twins. TCRdb itself ran the 5' RACE reads through MiXCR, one entry per CDR3 protein. The sample records roughly 1.6 million distinct CDR3 sequences, roughly 35% being singletons. The specimen sequenced was cord blood. The receptor source for this set is a newborn girl in good health. The CDR3 runs from the conserved cysteine through the conserved F or W. Fields, in order: J gene, clone size, V gene, D gene, CDR3 DNA, CDR3 protein. The D gene is left open where the match is weak. Size is stated for part of the rows, as once, few or many counts, or as a class when the clone is expanded.

j_gene: TRBJ2-5
abundance: -
v_gene: TRBV11-2
d_gene: TRBD2
CDR3nt: TGTGCCAGCAGCTTAGGGCGTCTAGCGGGGGGGCTATGGGAGACCCAGTACTTC
CDR3aa: CASSLGRLAGGLWETQYF

j_gene: TRBJ2-7
abundance: -
v_gene: TRBV7-9
d_gene: TRBD1
CDR3nt: TGTGCCAGCAGCTTAGAAATGAGGGGGCCCTACGAGCAGTACTTC
CDR3aa: CASSLEMRGPYEQYF

j_gene: TRBJ2-3
abundance: -
v_gene: TRBV4-2
d_gene: TRBD2
CDR3nt: TGTGCCAGCAGCGAAGAGGCGAGCGGGAGGGCCAGCACAGATACGCAGTATTTT
CDR3aa: CASSEEASGRASTDTQYF

j_gene: TRBJ2-7
abundance: -
v_gene: TRBV6-2/TRBV6-3
d_gene: TRBD1
CDR3nt: TGTGCCAGCAGGGGCACAGGGGATGAGCAGTACTTC
CDR3aa: CASRGTGDEQYF

j_gene: TRBJ2-1
abundance: -
v_gene: TRBV10-3
d_gene: -
CDR3nt: TGTGCCATCAGTGATGGGGCCTCCTACAATGAGCAGATCTTC
CDR3aa: CAISDGASYNEQIF

j_gene: TRBJ2-7
abundance: few
v_gene: TRBV11-3
d_gene: TRBD1
CDR3nt: TGTGCCAGCAGCCCCAGGACAGGCAAGGACGAGCAGTACTTC
CDR3aa: CASSPRTGKDEQYF

j_gene: TRBJ1-6
abundance: few
v_gene: TRBV13
d_gene: -
CDR3nt: TGTGCCAGCAGCTTAAGACATTCGTATTCACCCCTCCACTTT
CDR3aa: CASSLRHSYSPLHF

j_gene: TRBJ1-2
abundance: -
v_gene: TRBV5-1
d_gene: -
CDR3nt: TGCGCCAGCAGCTTAATCCCGGACAGCGTTAACTATGGCTACACCTTC
CDR3aa: CASSLIPDSVNYGYTF

j_gene: TRBJ2-1
abundance: -
v_gene: TRBV20-1
d_gene: TRBD1
CDR3nt: TGCAGTGCGGGACAGGCTAACTCCTACAATGAGCAGTTCTTC
CDR3aa: CSAGQANSYNEQFF

j_gene: TRBJ1-2
abundance: -
v_gene: TRBV5-1
d_gene: -
CDR3nt: TGCGCCAGCAGCTTTACAGGGTCTACTAACTATGGCTACACCTTC
CDR3aa: CASSFTGSTNYGYTF

j_gene: TRBJ2-2
abundance: -
v_gene: TRBV4-2
d_gene: -
CDR3nt: TGTGCCAGCAGCCCAACAGCGAACACCGGGGAGCTGTTTTTT
CDR3aa: CASSPTANTGELFF

j_gene: TRBJ1-2
abundance: few
v_gene: TRBV20-1
d_gene: TRBD1
CDR3nt: TGCAGTGCTAGGGTAGACAGGGTAGCTAACTATGGCTACACCTTC
CDR3aa: CSARVDRVANYGYTF

j_gene: TRBJ1-1
abundance: -
v_gene: TRBV20-1
d_gene: -
CDR3nt: TGCAGTGCTAGTTCGACTCACCAATTGAACACTGAAGCTTTCTTT
CDR3aa: CSASSTHQLNTEAFF

j_gene: TRBJ2-5
abundance: few
v_gene: TRBV6-5
d_gene: -
CDR3nt: TGTGCCAGCGGGAAAAGCGGAGTTAAAGAGACCCAGTACTTC
CDR3aa: CASGKSGVKETQYF

j_gene: TRBJ2-3
abundance: -
v_gene: TRBV28
d_gene: TRBD1
CDR3nt: TGTGCCAGCACCGGCGACAGGGTCTTCACAGATACGCAGTATTTT
CDR3aa: CASTGDRVFTDTQYF

j_gene: TRBJ2-1
abundance: -
v_gene: TRBV28
d_gene: -
CDR3nt: TGTGCCAGCAGTGCCGCGGTTTTAGGCGGAGCTTACAATGAGCAGTTCTTC
CDR3aa: CASSAAVLGGAYNEQFF

j_gene: TRBJ2-5
abundance: few
v_gene: TRBV20-1
d_gene: TRBD2
CDR3nt: TGCAGTGCTAGAGTTTCGGGGGGGCAAGAGACCCAGTACTTC
CDR3aa: CSARVSGGQETQYF